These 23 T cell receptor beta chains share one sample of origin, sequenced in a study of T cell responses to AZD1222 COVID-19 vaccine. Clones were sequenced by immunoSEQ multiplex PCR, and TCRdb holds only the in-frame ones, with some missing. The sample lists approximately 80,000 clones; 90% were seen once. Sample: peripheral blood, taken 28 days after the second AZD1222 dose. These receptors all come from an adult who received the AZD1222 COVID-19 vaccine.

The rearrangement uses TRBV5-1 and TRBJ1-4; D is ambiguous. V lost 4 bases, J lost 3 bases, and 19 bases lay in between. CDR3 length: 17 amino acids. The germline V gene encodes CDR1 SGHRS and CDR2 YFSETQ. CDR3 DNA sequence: TGCGCCAGCAGCCGCCGGCCATTCCGGGATTCTAATGAAAAACTGTTTTTT. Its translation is CASSRRPFRDSNEKLFF.

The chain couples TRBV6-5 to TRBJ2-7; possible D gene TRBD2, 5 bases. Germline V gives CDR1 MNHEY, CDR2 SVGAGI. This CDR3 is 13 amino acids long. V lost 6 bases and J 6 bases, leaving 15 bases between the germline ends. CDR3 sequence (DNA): TGTGCCAGCAGGTCGGACTTGGCGGGCGAGCAGTACTTC. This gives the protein CASRSDLAGEQYF.

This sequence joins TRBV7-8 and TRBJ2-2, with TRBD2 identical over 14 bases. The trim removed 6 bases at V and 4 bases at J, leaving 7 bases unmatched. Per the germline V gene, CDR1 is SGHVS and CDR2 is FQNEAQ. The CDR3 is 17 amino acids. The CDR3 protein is CASSRLAGGFTTGELFF. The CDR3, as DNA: TGTGCCAGCAGTCGACTAGCGGGGGGGTTCACCACCGGGGAGCTGTTTTTT.

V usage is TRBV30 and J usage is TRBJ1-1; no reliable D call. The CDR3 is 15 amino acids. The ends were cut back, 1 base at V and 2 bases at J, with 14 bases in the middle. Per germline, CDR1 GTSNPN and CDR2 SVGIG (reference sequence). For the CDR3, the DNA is TGTGCCTGGAGTGGACCCCGGACGGCTAACACTGAAGCTTTCTTT. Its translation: CAWSGPRTANTEAFF.

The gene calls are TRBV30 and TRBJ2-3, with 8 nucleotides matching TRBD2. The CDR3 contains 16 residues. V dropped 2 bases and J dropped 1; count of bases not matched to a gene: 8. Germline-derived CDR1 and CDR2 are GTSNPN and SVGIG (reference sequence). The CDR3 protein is CAWSNGAGGRTDTQYF. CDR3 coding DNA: TGTGCCTGGAGTAACGGCGCGGGGGGACGCACAGATACGCAGTATTTT. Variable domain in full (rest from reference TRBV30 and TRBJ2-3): SQTIHQWPATLVQPVGSPLSLECTVEGTSNPNLYWYRQAAGRGLQLLFYSVGIGQISSEVPQNLSASRPQDRQFILSSKKLLLSDSGFYLCAWSNGAGGRTDTQYFGPGTRLTVL.

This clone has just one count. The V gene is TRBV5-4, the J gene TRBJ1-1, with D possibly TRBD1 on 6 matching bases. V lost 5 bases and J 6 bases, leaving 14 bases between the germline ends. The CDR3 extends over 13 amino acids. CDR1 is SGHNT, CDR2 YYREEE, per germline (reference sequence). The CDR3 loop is CASRTPGASEAFF. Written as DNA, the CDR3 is TGTGCCAGCAGGACCCCGGGGGCCTCTGAAGCTTTCTTT. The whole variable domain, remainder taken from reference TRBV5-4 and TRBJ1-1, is ETGVTQSPTHLIKTRGQQVTLRCSSQSGHNTVSWYQQALGQGPQFIFQYYREEENGRGNFPPRFSGLQFPNYSSELNVNALELDDSALYLCASRTPGASEAFFGQGTRLTVV.

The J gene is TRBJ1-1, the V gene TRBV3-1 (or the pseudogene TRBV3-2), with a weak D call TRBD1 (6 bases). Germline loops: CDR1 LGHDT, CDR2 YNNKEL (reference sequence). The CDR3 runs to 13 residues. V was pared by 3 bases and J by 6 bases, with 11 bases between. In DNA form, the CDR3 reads TGTGCCAGCAGCCATGGGGGCCCGGCTGAAGCTTTCTTT. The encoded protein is CASSHGGPAEAFF.

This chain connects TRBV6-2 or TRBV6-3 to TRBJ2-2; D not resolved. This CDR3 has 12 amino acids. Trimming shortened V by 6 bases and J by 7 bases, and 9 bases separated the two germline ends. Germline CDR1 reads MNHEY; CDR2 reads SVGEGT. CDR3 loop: CASSRVDGELFF. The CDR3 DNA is TGTGCCAGCAGCCGAGTCGACGGGGAGCTGTTTTTT.

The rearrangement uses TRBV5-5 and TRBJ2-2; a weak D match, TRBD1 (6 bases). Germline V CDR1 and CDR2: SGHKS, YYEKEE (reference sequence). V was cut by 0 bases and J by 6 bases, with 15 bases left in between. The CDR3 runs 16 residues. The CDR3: CASSLARGGVAGELFF. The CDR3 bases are TGTGCCAGCAGCTTGGCCAGGGGCGGTGTTGCCGGGGAGCTGTTTTTT.

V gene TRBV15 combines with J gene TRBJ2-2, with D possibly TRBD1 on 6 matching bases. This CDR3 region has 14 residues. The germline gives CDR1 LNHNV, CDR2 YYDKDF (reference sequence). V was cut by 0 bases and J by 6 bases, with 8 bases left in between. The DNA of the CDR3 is TGTGCCACCAGCAGAGACAGGGGTGCCGGGGAGCTGTTTTTT. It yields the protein CATSRDRGAGELFF. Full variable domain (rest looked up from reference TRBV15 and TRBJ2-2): DAMVIQNPRYQVTQFGKPVTLSCSQTLNHNVMYWYQQKSSQAPKLLFHYYDKDFNNEADTPDNFQSRRPNTSFCFLDIRSPGLGDTAMYLCATSRDRGAGELFFGEGSRLTVL.

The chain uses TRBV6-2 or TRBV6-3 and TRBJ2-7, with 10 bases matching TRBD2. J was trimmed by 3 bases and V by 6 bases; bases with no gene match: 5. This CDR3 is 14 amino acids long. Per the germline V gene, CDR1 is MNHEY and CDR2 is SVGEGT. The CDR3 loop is CASSRASGSYEQYF. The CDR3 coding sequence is TGTGCCAGCAGCCGAGCTAGCGGGAGCTACGAGCAGTACTTC.

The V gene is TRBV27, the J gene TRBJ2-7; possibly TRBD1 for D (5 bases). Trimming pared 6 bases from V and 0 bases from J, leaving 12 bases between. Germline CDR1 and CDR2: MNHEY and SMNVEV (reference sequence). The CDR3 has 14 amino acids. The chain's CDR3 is CASSLSRVSYEQYF. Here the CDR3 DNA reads TGTGCCAGCAGCCTTAGCAGGGTCTCCTACGAGCAGTACTTC.

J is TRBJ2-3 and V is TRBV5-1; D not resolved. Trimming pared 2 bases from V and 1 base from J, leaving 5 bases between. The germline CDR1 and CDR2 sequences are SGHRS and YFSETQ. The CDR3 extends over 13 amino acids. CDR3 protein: CASSFPGTDTQYF. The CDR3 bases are TGCGCCAGCAGCTTCCCGGGCACAGATACGCAGTATTTT.

Here the CDR3 DNA reads TGCGCCAGCAGCTTGGACGGCACCTACGAGCAGTACTTC. This translates into CASSLDGTYEQYF. V is TRBV5-1 and J is TRBJ2-7; D gene unclear. V lost 0 bases to trimming and J lost 2 bases, with 6 bases between them. CDR1 is SGHRS, CDR2 YFSETQ, per germline. The CDR3 runs to 13 residues.

The CDR3 DNA follows: TGTGCCAGCAGTTACACGCCCAGAGGGGGCACTGAAGCTTTCTTT. Its protein is CASSYTPRGGTEAFF. This rearrangement joins TRBV6-5 to TRBJ1-1, with D possibly TRBD1 on 6 matching bases. Germline V gene lookup returns CDR1 MNHEY and CDR2 SVGAGI. Trimming left V 2 bases short and J 4 bases short, with 14 bases between. This CDR3 spans 15 amino acids.

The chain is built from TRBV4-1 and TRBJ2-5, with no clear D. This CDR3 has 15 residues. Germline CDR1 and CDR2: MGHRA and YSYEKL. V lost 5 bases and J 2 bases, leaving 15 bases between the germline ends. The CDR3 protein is CASSTAANQQETQYF. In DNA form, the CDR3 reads TGCGCCAGCAGCACGGCGGCCAACCAACAAGAGACCCAGTACTTC.

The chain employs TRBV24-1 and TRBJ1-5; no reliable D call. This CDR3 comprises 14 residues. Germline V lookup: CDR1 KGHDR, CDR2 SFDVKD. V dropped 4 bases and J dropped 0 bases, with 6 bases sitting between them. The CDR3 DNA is TGTGCCACCAGTGACCCTTATAGCAATCAGCCCCAGCATTTT. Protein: CATSDPYSNQPQHF.

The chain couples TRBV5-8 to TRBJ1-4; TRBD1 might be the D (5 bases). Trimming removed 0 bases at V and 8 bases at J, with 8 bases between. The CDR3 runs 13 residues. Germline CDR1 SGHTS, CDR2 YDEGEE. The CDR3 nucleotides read TGTGCCAGCAGCTTGGACAGGAACGAAAAACTGTTTTTT. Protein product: CASSLDRNEKLFF.

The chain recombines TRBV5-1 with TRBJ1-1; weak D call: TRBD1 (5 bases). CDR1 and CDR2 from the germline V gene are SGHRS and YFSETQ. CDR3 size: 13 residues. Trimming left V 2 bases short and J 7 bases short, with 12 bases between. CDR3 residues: CASSLQEEVEAFF. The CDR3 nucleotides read TGCGCCAGCAGCTTACAGGAGGAGGTTGAAGCTTTCTTT.

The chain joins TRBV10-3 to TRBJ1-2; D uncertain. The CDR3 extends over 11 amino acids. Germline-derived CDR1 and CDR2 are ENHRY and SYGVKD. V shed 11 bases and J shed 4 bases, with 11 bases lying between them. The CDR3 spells CASSSGYGYTF. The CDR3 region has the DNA TGTGCCTCCTCGAGCGGCTATGGCTACACCTTC.

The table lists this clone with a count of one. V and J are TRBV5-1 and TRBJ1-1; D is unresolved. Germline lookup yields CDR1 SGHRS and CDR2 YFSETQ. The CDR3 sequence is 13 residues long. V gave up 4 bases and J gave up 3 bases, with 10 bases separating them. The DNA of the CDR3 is TGCGCCAGCAGCACACAAGAGGACACTGAAGCTTTCTTT. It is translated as CASSTQEDTEAFF.

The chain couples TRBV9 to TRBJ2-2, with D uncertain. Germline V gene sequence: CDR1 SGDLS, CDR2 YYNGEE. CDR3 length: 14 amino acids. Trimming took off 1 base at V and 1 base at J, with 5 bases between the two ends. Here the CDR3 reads CASSVSGNTGELFF. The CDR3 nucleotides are TGTGCCAGCAGCGTATCTGGGAACACCGGGGAGCTGTTTTTT.

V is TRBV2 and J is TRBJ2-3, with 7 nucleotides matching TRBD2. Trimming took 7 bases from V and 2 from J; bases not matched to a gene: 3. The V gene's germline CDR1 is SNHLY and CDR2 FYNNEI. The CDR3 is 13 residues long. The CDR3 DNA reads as TGTGCCAGCAAACGGGGGGTCACAGATACGCAGTATTTT. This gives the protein CASKRGVTDTQYF.